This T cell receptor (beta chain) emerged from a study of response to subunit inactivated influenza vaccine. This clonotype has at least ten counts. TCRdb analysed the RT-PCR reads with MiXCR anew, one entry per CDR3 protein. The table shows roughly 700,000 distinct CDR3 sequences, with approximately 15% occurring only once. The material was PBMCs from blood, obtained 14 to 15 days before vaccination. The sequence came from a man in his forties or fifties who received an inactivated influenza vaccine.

The CDR3 DNA reads as TGTGCCAGCAGTTTCCCCGGACAGGAAGCTTTCTTT. Encoded protein: CASSFPGQEAFF. J is TRBJ1-1 and V is TRBV12-3 or TRBV12-4; maybe TRBD1 (6 bases). The CDR3 is 12 residues long. Trimming took off 3 bases at V and 8 bases at J, with 10 bases between the two ends.